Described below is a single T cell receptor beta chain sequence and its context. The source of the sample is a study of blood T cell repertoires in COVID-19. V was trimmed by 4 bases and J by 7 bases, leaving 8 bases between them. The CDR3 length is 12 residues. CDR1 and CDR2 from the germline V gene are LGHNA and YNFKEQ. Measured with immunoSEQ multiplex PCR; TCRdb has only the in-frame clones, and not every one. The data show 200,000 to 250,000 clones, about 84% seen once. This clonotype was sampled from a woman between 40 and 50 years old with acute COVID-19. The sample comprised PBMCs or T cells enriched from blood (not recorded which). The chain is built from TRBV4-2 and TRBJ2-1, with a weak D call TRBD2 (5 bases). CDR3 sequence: CASSRGGNEQFF. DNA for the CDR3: TGTGCCAGCAGCCGTGGCGGGAATGAGCAGTTCTTC.